The T cell receptor beta chain described here comes from a study of radiation and T cells in renal cell carcinoma. The table came from immunoSEQ multiplex PCR; TCRdb's copy has only in-frame clones and leaves some out. Of approximately 15,000 clones detected, approximately 58% appear once; the ten largest clones hold 9.5% to 10%. Germline CDR1 SGHDT, CDR2 YYEEEE. V shed 5 bases and J shed 12 bases, with 20 bases lying between them. This CDR3 spans 13 amino acids. Treatment specified: treatment-naive control, cytoreductive nephrectomy. The TCR comes from a man aged 35-49 years with renal cell carcinoma. The V and J genes are TRBV5-6 and TRBJ1-2; TRBD1 might be the D (5 bases). The sequences come from tumor tissue, collected from a patient whose treatment was nephrectomy without radiotherapy. CDR3 region: CASRLRGAKEDTF. The CDR3, as DNA: TGTGCCAGCAGGTTGAGGGGAGCCAAGGAGGACACCTTC.